One sample yielded the 2 T cell receptor beta chains listed below, sequenced in a study of blood T cell repertoires in COVID-19. Only in-frame clones appear in the TCRdb table, and some are missing; sequencing was by immunoSEQ multiplex PCR. The sample holds 200,000 to 300,000 clones, about 85% seen once. The sample taken for sequencing was peripheral blood. These receptors were taken from a man between 60 and 75 years old who had recovered from COVID-19.

This clone was detected only a few times. V gene TRBV10-3 combines with J gene TRBJ1-6; D gene uncertain. The CDR3 runs 14 residues. Trimming shortened V by 2 bases and J by 8 bases, and 10 bases separated the two germline ends. Per the germline V gene, CDR1 is ENHRY and CDR2 is SYGVKD. DNA for the CDR3: TGTGCCATCAGTGAGGCGCGCCGGGATTCACCCCTCCACTTT. Protein product: CAISEARRDSPLHF.

This chain joins TRBV25-1 and TRBJ2-1; 7 bases match TRBD1. The CDR3 covers 13 residues. V gave up 4 bases and J gave up 7 bases; unmatched junction bases: 4. The germline gives CDR1 MGHDK, CDR2 SYGVNS. CDR3 residues: CASSVTGSNEQFF. The CDR3 coding sequence is TGTGCCAGCAGTGTGACAGGGTCGAATGAGCAGTTCTTC.